The source of this T cell receptor (beta chain) is a study of cytomegalovirus exposure and HLA in healthy donors. This clone came up once. Its antigen remains unknown. Germline V CDR1 and CDR2: SGDLS, YYNGEE. The CDR3 totals 14 residues. Study-level findings and limits: When analyzed later, a missense DCLRE1C variant was found to be linked to TCR beta V- and J-gene trimming.

With 60 Vbeta and 13 Jbeta primers, the PCR was carried out. Profiled with immunoSEQ multiplex PCR; TCRdb holds only in-frame clones, not every one. The repertoire includes under 200,000 clones, about 70% of them detected once, and about 1.7% sits in the top ten. The receptor's source is a woman aged 25-40 years in good health and CMV-seronegative. Material for sequencing was PBMCs. The genes are TRBV9 and TRBJ2-5, with D perhaps matching TRBD2 (6 bases). The J call may be mistaken, given a closer DNA end match to TRBJ2-7. The CDR3 loop reads CASSVSAGPYEQYF. The CDR3 DNA is TGTGCCAGCAGCGTATCGGCGGGACCCTACGAGCAGTACTTC.